The 8 T cell receptor beta chains below were found in one sample sequenced in a study of T cell repertoires in cytomegalovirus infection (dated by TCRdb to between 2017 and 2020). The sequencer was an Illumina HiSeq 1500. The public sequencing data were trimmed at Q25 with fastp and processed into clonotypes with MiXCR by TCRdb, which kept only in-frame beta chains. When rows share a CDR3 protein, they turn into one entry using the most common DNA and genes. This sample has roughly 630,000 distinct CDR3 sequences in its table, and 20% to 25% of those were observed once. Jointly, the top ten make up roughly 8% of the sample. The sequenced sample consisted of CD8+ T cells from PBMCs. These receptors originate from a human donor in good health (CMV status not recorded). Some clones in this sample may be carry-over from other donors' samples.

Of note for this clonotype: Sequence at one end of the junction differs from germline and may be a read error. This chain connects TRBV7-7 to TRBJ2-2; possibly TRBD1 for D (5 bases). The V gene's germline CDR1 is SSHAT and CDR2 FNYEAQ (reference sequence). The CDR3 length is 14 residues. The DNA of the CDR3 is TGTGCTAGCAGCTTAGGACCAGGGTCGGGGGAGCTGTTTTTT. This sequence encodes CASSLGPGSGELFF.

This clonotype was recorded a few times. V gene TRBV28 combines with J gene TRBJ1-2; tentatively, D is TRBD1 (5 bases). CDR1 is MDHEN and CDR2 is SYDVKM in the germline V gene. V was trimmed by 3 bases and J by 0 bases, leaving 17 bases between them. This CDR3 region has 17 residues. Written as DNA, the CDR3 is TGTGCCAGCAGTTTCACCCTAGACAGCCTAGCTAACTATGGCTACACCTTC. The encoded protein is CASSFTLDSLANYGYTF.

This clonotype has a handful of counts. The V call is TRBV24-1, the J call TRBJ2-3, with 9 bases fitting TRBD2. CDR1 is KGHDR, CDR2 SFDVKD, per germline. CDR3 size: 16 residues. Trimming at V came to 4 bases and at J to 2 bases, leaving 6 bases not matched to a gene. The CDR3: CATSDRGGGATDTQYF. In nucleotides, the CDR3 is TGTGCCACCAGTGACCGCGGCGGGGGGGCCACAGATACGCAGTATTTT.

This clonotype showed up just a few times. The gene calls are TRBV5-4 and TRBJ1-6; the D is unclear. The germline CDR1 and CDR2 sequences are SGHNT and YYREEE (reference sequence). This CDR3 comprises 14 residues. V was trimmed by 5 bases and J by 6 bases, leaving 12 bases between them. The CDR3 region is CASSTKGSNSPLHF. The CDR3 region has the DNA TGTGCCAGCAGTACTAAGGGAAGTAATTCACCCCTCCACTTT.

This clonotype was detected a few times. The V and J genes are TRBV11-3 and TRBJ2-1; 7 bases are shared with TRBD2. Losses at the gene ends were 5 bases for V and 4 bases for J; bases not matched to a gene: 8. This CDR3 has 15 residues. Germline V lookup: CDR1 SGHNT, CDR2 YENEEA. DNA for the CDR3: TGTGCCAGCAGCGCCCGGGACTATCTTTACAATGAGCAGTTCTTC. It specifies CASSARDYLYNEQFF.

CDR3 amino acids: CSAKGEGPKYEQYF. The CDR3 region has the DNA TGCAGCGCCAAGGGGGAGGGACCGAAATACGAGCAGTACTTC. This chain uses TRBV29-1 with TRBJ2-7; D may be TRBD2 (7 bases). V was pared by 7 bases and J by 4 bases, with 20 bases between. The CDR3 extends over 14 amino acids. Germline CDR1 and CDR2: SQVTM and ANQGSEA.

This clonotype was counted at least ten times. The chain combines TRBV7-2 with TRBJ2-7; possible D gene TRBD2, 6 bases. The germline CDR1 and CDR2 sequences are SGHTA and FQGNSA. The CDR3 runs 14 residues. V lost 5 bases to trimming and J lost 2 bases, with 13 bases between them. The CDR3 DNA follows: TGTGCCAGCAGCGTCTTTGGCGGGACCTACGAGCAGTACTTC. This sequence encodes CASSVFGGTYEQYF. The variable domain in full, completed from reference TRBV7-2 and TRBJ2-7, reads GAGVSQSPSNKVTEKGKDVELRCDPISGHTALYWYRQSLGQGLEFLIYFQGNSAPDKSGLPSDRFSAERTGGSVSTLTIQRTQQEDSAVYLCASSVFGGTYEQYFGPGTRLTVT.

This clonotype was seen ten or more times. This sequence joins TRBV7-2 and TRBJ1-3; a possible D gene is TRBD1 (5 bases). CDR3 length: 17 amino acids. Germline V gene lookup returns CDR1 SGHTA and CDR2 FQGNSA. Between the trimmed V and J ends, which lost 0 bases and 3 bases, there was a span of 15 bases. The chain's CDR3 is CASSLAYVPRDGNTIYF. Written as DNA, the CDR3 is TGTGCCAGCAGCTTAGCTTACGTCCCCAGGGATGGAAACACCATATATTTT.